These 14 T cell receptor beta chains originate from one sample sequenced in a study of T cells in Graves' hyperthyroidism and ophthalmopathy. Regions amplified from RNA transcripts were the TCR beta CDR3 regions. The HTBI primer set served for first-round RT-PCR of the TCR CDR3. Using its own MiXCR run on the multiplex PCR reads, TCRdb lists one record per CDR3 protein. The table shows hundreds of thousands of distinct CDR3 sequences, with around 15% occurring only once. The material sequenced was blood. All receptors come from a woman in her 30s with Graves' hyperthyroidism.

This clonotype was counted ten times or more. The V and J genes are TRBV12-3 or TRBV12-4 and TRBJ2-3; TRBD2 is a possible D gene (6 bases). Deletions cut 4 bases from V and 6 bases from J, with 20 bases between. This CDR3 contains 16 residues. CDR3 nucleotide sequence: TGTGCCAGCAGTTCGAGGGGAGGACCTAGGGTGGATACGCAGTATTTT. Its protein is CASSSRGGPRVDTQYF.

This clonotype was counted many times. The chain has TRBV7-9 and TRBJ2-3, with 13 bases lining up with TRBD2. This CDR3 contains 16 residues. Germline CDR1 and CDR2: SEHNR and FQNEAQ (reference sequence). Trimming at V came to 5 bases and at J to 4 bases, leaving 6 bases not matched to a gene. The CDR3 loop is CASSGRTSGRADTQYF. The CDR3 coding sequence is TGTGCCAGCAGCGGACGGACTAGCGGGAGAGCAGATACGCAGTATTTT.

This clonotype was seen a single time. The rearrangement joins TRBV19 to TRBJ1-5; D remains ambiguous. Trimming took off 7 bases at V and 4 bases at J, with 17 bases between the two ends. The CDR3 contains 15 residues. Per germline, CDR1 LNHDA and CDR2 SQIVND (reference sequence). CDR3 sequence: CASMVGFQLNQPQHF. CDR3 in DNA: TGTGCCAGTATGGTCGGGTTTCAGTTGAATCAGCCCCAGCATTTT.

The chain joins TRBV6-2 or TRBV6-3 to TRBJ2-3; TRBD2 aligns across 8 bases. The germline gives CDR1 MNHEY, CDR2 SVGEGT. V was pared by 4 bases and J by 7 bases, with 7 bases of the junction left unmatched. CDR3 length: 14 residues. CDR3: CASSFDSGENTQYF. The CDR3, as DNA: TGTGCCAGCAGTTTTGATAGCGGGGAAAATACGCAGTATTTT.

This clonotype was counted many times. This chain uses TRBV2 with TRBJ2-5, with D possibly TRBD2 on 5 matching bases. V gave up 7 bases and J gave up 2 bases, with 14 bases separating them. The CDR3 loop spans 14 amino acids. CDR1 SNHLY and CDR2 FYNNEI come from the germline V gene. In DNA, the CDR3 is TGTGCCAGCATTCCTCGGGGTATACAAGAGACCCAGTACTTC. Translating gives CASIPRGIQETQYF.

This clonotype was observed at least ten times. The J gene is TRBJ1-1, the V gene TRBV2, with TRBD1 matching over 8 bases. Germline loops: CDR1 SNHLY, CDR2 FYNNEI. Trimming removed 0 bases from V and 7 bases from J; junction bases left unmatched: 4. The CDR3 spans 14 residues. The DNA of the CDR3 is TGTGCCAGCAGTGAAGCCCCTGGACAGGGTGAAGCTTTCTTT. Translation: CASSEAPGQGEAFF. Complete variable domain (other parts from reference TRBV2 and TRBJ1-1): EPEVTQTPSHQVTQMGQEVILRCVPISNHLYFYWYRQILGQKVEFLVSFYNNEISEKSEIFDDQFSVERPDGSNFTLKIRSTKLEDSAMYFCASSEAPGQGEAFFGQGTRLTVV.

This clonotype was detected only a few times. This chain uses TRBV19 with TRBJ2-3, with TRBD2 matching 8 bases. There are 15 residues in the CDR3. CDR1 LNHDA and CDR2 SQIVND come from the germline V gene (reference sequence). V dropped 5 bases and J dropped 0; count of bases not matched to a gene: 4. The chain's CDR3 is CASSGTRKSTDTQYF. CDR3 DNA sequence: TGTGCCAGTAGTGGGACTAGAAAAAGCACAGATACGCAGTATTTT.

In its sample, this clonotype was seen many times. The rearrangement uses TRBV2 and TRBJ2-2, with D perhaps TRBD1 or TRBD2 (5 bases each). In germline, CDR1 is SNHLY, CDR2 FYNNEI. V lost 6 bases and J lost 9, with 17 bases in between. The CDR3 contains 14 residues. The CDR3 sequence is CASSRGPKARELFF. The CDR3 nucleotides read TGTGCCAGCAGCCGGGGCCCCAAGGCCAGGGAGCTGTTTTTT.

On this clonotype: A much larger clonotype is one base distant, so this may be a read error. The rearrangement links TRBV5-6 to TRBJ2-2; TRBD1 matches at 8 bases. This CDR3 is built from 15 residues. Germline V gives CDR1 SGHDT, CDR2 YYEEEE. Trimming cost V 4 bases and J 1 base; bases outside gene matches: 3. The CDR3 region is CASSDGQGNTGELFF. CDR3 in DNA: TGTGCCAGCAGCGACGGACAGGGGAACACCGGGGAGCTGTTTTTT.

In this sample, this clonotype turned up many times. CDR3 in DNA: TGTGCCAGCAGCAGACTAGCGGGAGAGTCTGATGAGCAGTTCTTC. This codes for CASSRLAGESDEQFF. The rearrangement joins TRBV6-1 to TRBJ2-1; 12 bases are a match to TRBD2. Germline trimming cut 6 bases from V and 8 bases from J; bases unmatched to any gene: 8. Germline V CDR1 and CDR2: MNHNS, SASEGT. CDR3 length: 15 residues.

The gene calls are TRBV5-8 and TRBJ2-1; D might be TRBD1 or TRBD2, each matching 5 bases. Germline-derived CDR1 and CDR2 are SGHTS and YDEGEE. Trimming cost V 1 base and J 0 bases, with 8 bases left between them. The CDR3 loop spans 15 amino acids. In DNA, the CDR3 is TGTGCCAGCAGCTTGACAGGACTCTCCTACAATGAGCAGTTCTTC. Protein product: CASSLTGLSYNEQFF.

The chain combines TRBV20-1 with TRBJ2-6, with 9 nucleotides matching TRBD1. Trimming took 2 bases from V and 4 from J; bases not matched to a gene: 6. Germline lookup yields CDR1 DFQATT and CDR2 SNEGSKA (reference sequence). The length of the CDR3 is 16 residues. CDR3 coding DNA: TGCAGTGCTAGATCTGGGACAGGGATGGGGGCCAACGTCCTGACTTTC. It translates to CSARSGTGMGANVLTF.

This clonotype was detected many times. The chain recombines TRBV2 with TRBJ2-7; 8 bases map to TRBD2. The germline V gene encodes CDR1 SNHLY and CDR2 FYNNEI. This CDR3 comprises 14 residues. The ends lost 2 bases at V and 6 bases at J; junction bases unmatched: 6. Written as DNA, the CDR3 is TGTGCCAGCAGTGAACGCCTAGCGGGCGCCGAGCAGTACTTC. Translating it yields CASSERLAGAEQYF.

Written as DNA, the CDR3 is TGCGCCAGCACCGCTAGCGGGAGCTCCTACGAGCAGTACTTC. Its protein product is CASTASGSSYEQYF. The V and J genes are TRBV5-1 and TRBJ2-7, with 10 bases that match TRBD2. The CDR3 is 14 residues long. V trimming: 6 bases; J trimming: 0 bases; junction bases outside the gene matches: 3. CDR1 and CDR2 (germline): SGHRS, YFSETQ.